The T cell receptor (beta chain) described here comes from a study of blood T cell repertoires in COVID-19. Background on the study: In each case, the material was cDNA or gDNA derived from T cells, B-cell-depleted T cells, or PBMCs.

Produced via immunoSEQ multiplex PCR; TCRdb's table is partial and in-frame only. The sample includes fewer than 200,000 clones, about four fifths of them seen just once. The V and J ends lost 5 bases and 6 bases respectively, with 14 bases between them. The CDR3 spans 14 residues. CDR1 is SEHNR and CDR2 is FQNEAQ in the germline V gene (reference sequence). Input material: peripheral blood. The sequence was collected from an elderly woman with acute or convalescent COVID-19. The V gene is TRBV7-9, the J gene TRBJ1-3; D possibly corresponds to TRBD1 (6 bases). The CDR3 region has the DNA TGTGCCAGCAGCACCCGAGGGGGGGTAAACACCATATATTTT. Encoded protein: CASSTRGGVNTIYF.